The rows below give T cell receptor beta chains drawn from one sample of a study of CD49a tissue-resident CD8 T cells in human skin. Repertoires were generated with immunoSEQ multiplex PCR, while TCRdb's copy carries only in-frame clones and drops some. The specimen's table records about 43 clones. Specimen: CD103+ CD49a- CD8+ T cells sorted from skin dermis. All receptors derive from a human donor in good health. CDR3s include the opening cysteine and the closing phenylalanine or tryptophan. The order of the fields is clone size, V gene, D gene, J gene, CDR3 DNA, CDR3 protein. The D gene is left open where the match is weak. A row's size may be missing; if present it is once, few, many or a size class.

-,TRBV21-1,-,TRBJ1-6,TGTGCCAGCAGGTCTGGAGTGCTACACATACATCATAATTCACCCCTCCACTTT,CASRSGVLHIHHNSPLHF
-,TRBV11-1,TRBD1,TRBJ2-7,TGTGCCAGCAGCTCCCGGGACAGGGCCATATACGAGCAGTACTTC,CASSSRDRAIYEQYF
few,TRBV7-9,TRBD1,TRBJ2-4,TGTGCCAGCAGCTTAATCGGACAGGCCAAAAAAAACATTCAGTACTTC,CASSLIGQAKKNIQYF
-,TRBV29-1,-,TRBJ2-1,TGCAGCCTCCTTGACACCCACAATGAGCAGTTCTTC,CSLLDTHNEQFF
-,TRBV6-5,TRBD2,TRBJ2-7,TGTGCCAGCAGTTACCCCATAGCGGGAGACTCCTACGAGCAGTACTTC,CASSYPIAGDSYEQYF
-,TRBV7-2,TRBD2,TRBJ2-7,TGTGCCAGCAGCTGGGGACTAGGCCCTGCCTACGAGCAGTACTTC,CASSWGLGPAYEQYF
-,TRBV15,-,TRBJ2-3,TGTGCCACCAGCGCCCACGGTGGTAGCACAGATACGCAGTATTTT,CATSAHGGSTDTQYF
-,TRBV5-4,-,TRBJ1-1,TGTGCCAGCAGCTTTGGCTTGAACACTGAAGCTTTCTTT,CASSFGLNTEAFF
-,TRBV7-8,-,TRBJ2-4,TGTGCCAGCAGCTCTAACGCCCGGGGTCTAGCCAAAAACATTCAGTACTTC,CASSSNARGLAKNIQYF
-,TRBV10-1,-,TRBJ2-6,TGCGCCAGCAGTTGTGTTGTAAGATCGCACAAAAGTCGGGCCAACGTCCTGACTTTC,CASSCVVRSHKSRANVLTF
-,TRBV10-3,TRBD2,TRBJ2-1,TGTGCCATCAGTGAGGGTAGCGGGGATTACAATGAGCAGTTCTTC,CAISEGSGDYNEQFF
few,TRBV7-6,TRBD1,TRBJ1-3,TGTGCCAGCAGTTTAAATATGAGACAGGGATTAAGCTCTGGAAACACCATATATTTT,CASSLNMRQGLSSGNTIYF
-,TRBV6-5,-,TRBJ1-2,TGTGCCAGCAGGGAAGGGGTCGGCTACACCTTC,CASREGVGYTF
-,TRBV12-5,-,TRBJ2-6,TGTGCTAGTGGTCCAGGACAAAGTCGGGCCAACGTCCTGACTTTC,CASGPGQSRANVLTF
-,TRBV20-1,-,TRBJ2-3,TGCAGTGCTGGCAGCACAGATACGCAGTATTTT,CSAGSTDTQYF
-,TRBV9,-,TRBJ2-4,TGTGCCAGCAGCCCCCGCCGGGTAGCCAAAAACATTCAGTACTTC,CASSPRRVAKNIQYF
-,TRBV21-1,-,TRBJ1-3,TGTGCCAGCAGTGTATGGATAGCTACAAACGCACGAAACACCATATATTTT,CASSVWIATNARNTIYF
-,TRBV5-4,-,TRBJ2-3,TGTGCCAGCAGGTACGGACAGTATAGCACAGATACGCAGTATTTT,CASRYGQYSTDTQYF
-,TRBV10-2,-,TRBJ2-2,TGCGCCAGCAGTGAACTGCTACTAGGAGGCGTCGACACCGGGGAGCTGTTTTTT,CASSELLLGGVDTGELFF
-,TRBV7-9,TRBD1,TRBJ2-4,TGTGCCAGCAGCCTCCGGGACAGGGGCTTTCAGTACTTC,CASSLRDRGFQYF